This T cell receptor (beta chain) was profiled in a study of sequential checkpoint blockade in melanoma. The CDR3 loop spans 15 amino acids. The V and J ends lost 3 bases and 1 base respectively, with 12 bases between them. CDR1 is KGHSH and CDR2 is LQKENI in the germline V gene. The treatment here: randomized to nivolumab then ipilimumab (arm A) or the reverse (arm B). The protocol was immunoSEQ multiplex PCR, while the TCRdb copy is restricted to in-frame clones and leaves out a portion. The sample yields 10,000 or so clones, roughly 25% seen once. Material: tumor tissue (inferred from file names), obtained from a patient given nivolumab and ipilimumab in sequence. The clonotype was recovered from a human donor with melanoma. This chain uses TRBV18 with TRBJ1-2; weak D call: TRBD1 (5 bases). This CDR3 is CASSPDNPFNYGYTF. The CDR3 nucleotides read TGTGCCAGCTCACCGGACAACCCCTTTAACTATGGCTACACCTTC.